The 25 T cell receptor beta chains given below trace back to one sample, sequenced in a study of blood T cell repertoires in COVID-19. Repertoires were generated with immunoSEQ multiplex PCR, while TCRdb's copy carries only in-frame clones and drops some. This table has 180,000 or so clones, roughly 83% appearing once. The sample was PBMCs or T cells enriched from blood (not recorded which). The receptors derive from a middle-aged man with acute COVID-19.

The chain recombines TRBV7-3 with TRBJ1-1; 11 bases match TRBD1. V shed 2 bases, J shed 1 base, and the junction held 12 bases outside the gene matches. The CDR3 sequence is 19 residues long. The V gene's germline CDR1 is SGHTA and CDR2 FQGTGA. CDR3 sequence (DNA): TGTGCCAGCAGCTTAGAAGGTGAGGGACAGGGGGAATCGAACACTGAAGCTTTCTTT. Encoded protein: CASSLEGEGQGESNTEAFF.

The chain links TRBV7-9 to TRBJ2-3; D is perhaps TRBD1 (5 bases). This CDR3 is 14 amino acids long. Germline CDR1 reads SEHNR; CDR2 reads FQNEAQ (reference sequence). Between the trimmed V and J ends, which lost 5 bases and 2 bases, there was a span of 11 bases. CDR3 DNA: TGTGCCAGCAGCGTAGGACATACCACAGATACGCAGTATTTT. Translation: CASSVGHTTDTQYF.

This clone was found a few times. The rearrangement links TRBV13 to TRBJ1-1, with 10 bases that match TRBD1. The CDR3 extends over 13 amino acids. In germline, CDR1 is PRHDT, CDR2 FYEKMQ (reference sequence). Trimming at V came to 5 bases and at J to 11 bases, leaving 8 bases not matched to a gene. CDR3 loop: CASSQQDRGLAFF. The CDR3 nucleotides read TGTGCCAGCAGCCAGCAAGACAGGGGGCTGGCTTTCTTT.

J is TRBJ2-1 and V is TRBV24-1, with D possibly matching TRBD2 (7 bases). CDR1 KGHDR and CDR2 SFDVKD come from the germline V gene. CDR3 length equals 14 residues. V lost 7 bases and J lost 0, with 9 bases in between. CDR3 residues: CATRGGPSYNEQFF. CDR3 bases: TGTGCCACCAGGGGGGGGCCCTCCTACAATGAGCAGTTCTTC.

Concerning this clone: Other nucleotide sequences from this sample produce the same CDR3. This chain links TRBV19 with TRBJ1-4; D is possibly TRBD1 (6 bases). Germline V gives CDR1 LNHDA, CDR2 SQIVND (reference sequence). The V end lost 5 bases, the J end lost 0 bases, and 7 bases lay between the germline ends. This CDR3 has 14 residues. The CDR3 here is CASSRTATNEKLFF. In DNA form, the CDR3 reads TGTGCCAGTAGTCGGACAGCAACTAATGAAAAACTGTTTTTT.

Written as DNA, the CDR3 is TGTGCCAGCAGCTTAAACAGGGAAAACACCATATATTTT. It is translated as CASSLNRENTIYF. The V and J genes are TRBV7-2 and TRBJ1-3; a possible D gene is TRBD1 (6 bases). This CDR3 comprises 13 residues. CDR1 SGHTA and CDR2 FQGNSA come from the germline V gene. Trimming removed 2 bases at V and 6 bases at J, with 8 bases between. The full variable domain, its missing parts supplied by reference TRBV7-2 and TRBJ1-3, is GAGVSQSPSNKVTEKGKDVELRCDPISGHTALYWYRQSLGQGLEFLIYFQGNSAPDKSGLPSDRFSAERTGGSVSTLTIQRTQQEDSAVYLCASSLNRENTIYFGEGSWLTVV.

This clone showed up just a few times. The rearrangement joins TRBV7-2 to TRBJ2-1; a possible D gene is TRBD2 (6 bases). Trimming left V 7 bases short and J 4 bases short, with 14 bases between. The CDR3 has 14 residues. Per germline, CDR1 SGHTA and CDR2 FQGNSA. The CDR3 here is CASKEPGLYNEQFF. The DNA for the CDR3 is TGTGCCAGCAAGGAGCCGGGACTTTACAATGAGCAGTTCTTC.

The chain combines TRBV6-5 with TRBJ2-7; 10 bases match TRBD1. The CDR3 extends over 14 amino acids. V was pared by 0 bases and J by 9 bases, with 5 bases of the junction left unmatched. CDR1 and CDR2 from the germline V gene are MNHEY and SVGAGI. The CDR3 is CASSYSGTGDTQYF. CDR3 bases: TGTGCCAGCAGTTACTCTGGGACAGGGGATACGCAGTACTTC.

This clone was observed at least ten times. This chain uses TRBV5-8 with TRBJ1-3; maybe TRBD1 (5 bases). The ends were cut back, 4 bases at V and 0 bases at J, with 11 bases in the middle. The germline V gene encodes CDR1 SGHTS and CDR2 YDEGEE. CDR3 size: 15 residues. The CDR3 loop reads CASSRRATSGNTIYF. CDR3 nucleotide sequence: TGTGCCAGCAGCCGCAGGGCGACCTCTGGAAACACCATATATTTT. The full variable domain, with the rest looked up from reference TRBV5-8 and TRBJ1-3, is EAGVTQSPTHLIKTRGQQATLRCSPISGHTSVYWYQQALGLGLQFLLWYDEGEERNRGNFPPRFSGRQFPNYSSELNVNALELEDSALYLCASSRRATSGNTIYFGEGSWLTVV.

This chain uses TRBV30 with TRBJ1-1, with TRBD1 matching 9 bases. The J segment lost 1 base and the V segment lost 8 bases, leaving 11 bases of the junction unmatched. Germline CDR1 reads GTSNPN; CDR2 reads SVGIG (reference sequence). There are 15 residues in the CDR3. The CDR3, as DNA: TGTGCCCACCGCCGGCAGGGACAGGGGAACACTGAAGCTTTCTTT. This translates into CAHRRQGQGNTEAFF.

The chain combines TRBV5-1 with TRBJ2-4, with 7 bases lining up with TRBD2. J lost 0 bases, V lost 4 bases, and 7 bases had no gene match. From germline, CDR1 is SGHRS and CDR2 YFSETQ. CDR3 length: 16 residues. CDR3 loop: CASSTRGGEAKNIQYF. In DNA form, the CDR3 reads TGCGCCAGCAGCACTCGTGGGGGGGAAGCCAAAAACATTCAGTACTTC. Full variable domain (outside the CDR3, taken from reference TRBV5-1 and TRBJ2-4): KAGVTQTPRYLIKTRGQQVTLSCSPISGHRSVSWYQQTPGQGLQFLFEYFSETQRNKGNFPGRFSGRQFSNSRSEMNVSTLELGDSALYLCASSTRGGEAKNIQYFGAGTRLSVL.

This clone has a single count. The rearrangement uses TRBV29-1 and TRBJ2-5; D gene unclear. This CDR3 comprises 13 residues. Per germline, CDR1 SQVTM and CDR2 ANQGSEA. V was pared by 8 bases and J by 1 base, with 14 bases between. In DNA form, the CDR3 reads TGCAGCAAGACCGTCTCGGGCCAAGAGACCCAGTACTTC. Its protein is CSKTVSGQETQYF.

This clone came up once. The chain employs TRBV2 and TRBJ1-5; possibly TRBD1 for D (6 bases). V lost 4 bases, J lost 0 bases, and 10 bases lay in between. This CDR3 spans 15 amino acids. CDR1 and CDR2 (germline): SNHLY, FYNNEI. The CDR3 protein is CASSGTAYSNQPQHF. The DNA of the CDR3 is TGTGCCAGCAGTGGGACAGCTTATAGCAATCAGCCCCAGCATTTT. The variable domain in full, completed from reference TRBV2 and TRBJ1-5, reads EPEVTQTPSHQVTQMGQEVILRCVPISNHLYFYWYRQILGQKVEFLVSFYNNEISEKSEIFDDQFSVERPDGSNFTLKIRSTKLEDSAMYFCASSGTAYSNQPQHFGDGTRLSIL.

The CDR3 sequence is CSAKANEQFF. For the CDR3, the DNA is TGCAGTGCTAAAGCTAATGAGCAGTTCTTC. This chain links TRBV20-1 with TRBJ2-1; no clear D. The CDR3 totals 10 residues. CDR1 is DFQATT and CDR2 is SNEGSKA in the germline V gene (reference sequence). Trimming left V 4 bases short and J 7 bases short, with 5 bases between.

The CDR3 sequence is CASRRDRDRLTEAFF. As DNA, the CDR3 is TGTGCCAGCAGAAGAGACCGGGACAGGCTCACTGAAGCTTTCTTT. The rearrangement joins TRBV6-5 to TRBJ1-1; TRBD1 aligns across 8 bases. This CDR3 region has 15 residues. V lost 6 bases and J lost 4; bases outside the gene matches: 10. Germline V gene lookup returns CDR1 MNHEY and CDR2 SVGAGI.

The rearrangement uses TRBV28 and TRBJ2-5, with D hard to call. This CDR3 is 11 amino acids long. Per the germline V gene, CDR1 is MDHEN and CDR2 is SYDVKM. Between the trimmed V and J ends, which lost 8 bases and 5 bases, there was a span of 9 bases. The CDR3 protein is CASGVGETQYF. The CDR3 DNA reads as TGTGCCAGCGGAGTTGGGGAGACCCAGTACTTC.

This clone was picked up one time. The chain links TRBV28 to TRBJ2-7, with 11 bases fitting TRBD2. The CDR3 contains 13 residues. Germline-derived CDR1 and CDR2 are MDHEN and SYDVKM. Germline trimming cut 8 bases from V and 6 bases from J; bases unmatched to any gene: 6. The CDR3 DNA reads TGTGCCAGCCATAATCTAGCGGGAGGCGAGCAGTACTTC. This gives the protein CASHNLAGGEQYF.

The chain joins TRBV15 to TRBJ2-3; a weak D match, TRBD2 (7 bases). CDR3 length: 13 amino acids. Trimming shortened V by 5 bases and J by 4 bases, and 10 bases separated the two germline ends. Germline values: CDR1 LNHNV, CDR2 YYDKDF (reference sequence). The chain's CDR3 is CATSGRGPDTQYF. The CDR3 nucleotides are TGTGCCACCAGCGGGCGGGGGCCAGATACGCAGTATTTT.

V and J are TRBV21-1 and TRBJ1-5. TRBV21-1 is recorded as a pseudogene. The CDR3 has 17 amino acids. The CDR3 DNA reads TGTGCCAGCAGCAAAGGAGAGGGGGGGAGTAGCAATCAGCCCCAGCATTTT. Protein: CASSKGEGGSSNQPQHF.

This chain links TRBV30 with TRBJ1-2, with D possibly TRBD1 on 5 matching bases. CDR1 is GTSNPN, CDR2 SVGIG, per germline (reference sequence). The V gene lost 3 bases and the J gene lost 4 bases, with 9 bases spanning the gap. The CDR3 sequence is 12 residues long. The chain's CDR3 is CAWSPRAYGYTF. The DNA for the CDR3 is TGTGCCTGGAGCCCCAGGGCCTATGGCTACACCTTC.

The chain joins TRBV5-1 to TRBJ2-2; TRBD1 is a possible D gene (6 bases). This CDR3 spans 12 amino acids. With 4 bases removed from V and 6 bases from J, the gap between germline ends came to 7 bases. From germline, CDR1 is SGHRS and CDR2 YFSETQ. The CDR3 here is CASSRTAGELFF. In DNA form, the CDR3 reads TGCGCCAGCAGCCGGACAGCCGGGGAGCTGTTTTTT.

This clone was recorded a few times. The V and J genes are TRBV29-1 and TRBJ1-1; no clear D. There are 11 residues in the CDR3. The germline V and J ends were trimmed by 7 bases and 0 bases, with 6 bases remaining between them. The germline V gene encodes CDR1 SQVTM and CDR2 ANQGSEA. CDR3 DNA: TGCAGCGCCAGGTTGAACACTGAAGCTTTCTTT. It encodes CSARLNTEAFF.

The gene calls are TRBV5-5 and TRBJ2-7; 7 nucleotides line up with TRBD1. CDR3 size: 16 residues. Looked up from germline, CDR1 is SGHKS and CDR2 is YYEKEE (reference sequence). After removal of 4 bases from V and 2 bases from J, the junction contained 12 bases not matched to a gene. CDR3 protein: CASSVVGQAQPYEQYF. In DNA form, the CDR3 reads TGTGCCAGCAGCGTGGTCGGACAGGCCCAACCCTACGAGCAGTACTTC.

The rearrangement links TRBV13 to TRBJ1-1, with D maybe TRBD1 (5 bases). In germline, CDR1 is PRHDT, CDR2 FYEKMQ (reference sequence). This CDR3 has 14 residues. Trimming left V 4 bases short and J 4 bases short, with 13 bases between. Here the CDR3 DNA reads TGTGCCAGCAGCTCCAGGGCGCCGGGCACTGAAGCTTTCTTT. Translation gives CASSSRAPGTEAFF.

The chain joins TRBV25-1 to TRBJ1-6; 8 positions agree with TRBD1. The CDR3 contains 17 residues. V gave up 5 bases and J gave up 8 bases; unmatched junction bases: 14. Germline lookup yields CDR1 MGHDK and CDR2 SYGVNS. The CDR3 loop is CASSPTRTGSGDSPLHF. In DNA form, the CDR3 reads TGTGCCAGCAGTCCCACCAGGACAGGGTCTGGAGATTCACCCCTCCACTTT. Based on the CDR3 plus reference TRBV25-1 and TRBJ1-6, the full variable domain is EADIYQTPRYLVIGTGKKITLECSQTMGHDKMYWYQQDPGMELHLIHYSYGVNSTEKGDLSSESTVSRIRTEHFPLTLESARPSHTSQYLCASSPTRTGSGDSPLHFGNGTRLTVT.